This TCR beta chain was sequenced for a study of blood T cell repertoires in COVID-19 (dated by TCRdb to 2019 to 2021). Describing the broader study: Collaborator samples came from the United States, Italy and Spain and covered acute and convalescent phases of COVID-19. The prospective study material was composed of cDNA or gDNA derived from T cells, B-cell-depleted T cells, or PBMCs. Subjects who had been exposed to COVID-19, were actively infected with it, or had recovered from it provided the deeply sampled blood TCRbeta repertoires that made up the dataset. A freely available public database, intended as a resource for researchers studying the immune response to SARS-CoV-2, is where the repertoires were released. The samples were drawn from two sources: the first 160 participants of the ongoing ImmuneRACE study, and over 950 subjects contributed by 6 global collaborators. A de-identified subject ID, COVID-19 status, age in years and sex were almost always included in the sample metadata. Where available, HLA class I and class II types were obtained from metadata supplied by the sample provider rather than from assay-based typing.

The collaborating institutions used their own protocols to collect whole blood in K2EDTA tubes. For TCRbeta analysis, collaborator samples were shipped as frozen whole blood, as isolated PBMCs, or as DNA extracted from either sample type. The immunoSEQ Assay, a bias-controlled multiplex PCR, was used to amplify TCRbeta CDR3 regions from genomic DNA. The study's processing was this. Nucleated cell counts per sample were estimated from amplification of reference gene primers within the assay. To quantify the absolute abundance of each unique TCRbeta CDR3 rearrangement, sequence reads were collapsed and filtered. For each sample, productive Simpson clonality was calculated as the square root of Simpson's diversity index over productive rearrangements. The immuneACCESS repertoire file appears here via TCRdb, limited to in-frame rearrangements. These files lack a portion of the clones; in checked studies, under half of the deficit traces to unresolved V genes, and the cause of the others is not known. That table gives V, J and clone size, and the DNA gave D and trimming. The sample profile shows 100,000 to 150,000 clones; 65% to 85% of them were found once. The ten most abundant clones make up 1.9% of the sample.

Note on this clone: Its antigen is currently not known. No qualities accompany the bases; no much larger clone lies one base away.

The CDR3 covers 15 residues, taking in both the cysteine and the phenylalanine. Kept here is only the CDR3 DNA, which spans 45 bases and is read in frame from base 1. V is reduced by 0 bases and J by 0 bases, leaving a spacing of 8 bases between them. CDR1 and CDR2 (SGHAT, FQNNGV) derive from the germline V gene. The study at large found these results: The quantity of clinical and demographic metadata differed by source and by participant and was supplied without curation.

Here the chain combines TRBV11-2 and TRBJ1-2; the D gene remains uncertain. Specimen: peripheral blood. The clonotype comes from a man between 65 and 85 years old with acute or convalescent COVID-19. The DNA reads TGTGCCAGCAGCTTAGATTGGGGAGCTAACTATGGCTACACCTTC. It is translated as CASSLDWGANYGYTF.